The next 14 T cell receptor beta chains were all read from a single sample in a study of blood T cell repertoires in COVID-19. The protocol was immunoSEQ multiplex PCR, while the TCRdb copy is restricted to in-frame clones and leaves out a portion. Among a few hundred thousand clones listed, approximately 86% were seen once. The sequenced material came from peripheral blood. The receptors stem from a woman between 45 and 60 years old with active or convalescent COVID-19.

The CDR3: CASSQVAAEQYF. The CDR3, as DNA: TGTGCCAGCAGCCAAGTCGCGGCCGAGCAGTACTTC. The chain links TRBV3-1 (or the pseudogene TRBV3-2) to TRBJ2-7; D gene ambiguous. The CDR3 is made up of 12 amino acids. Germline V CDR1 and CDR2: LGHDT, YNNKEL (reference sequence). The V and J ends lost 1 base and 6 bases respectively, with 7 bases between them.

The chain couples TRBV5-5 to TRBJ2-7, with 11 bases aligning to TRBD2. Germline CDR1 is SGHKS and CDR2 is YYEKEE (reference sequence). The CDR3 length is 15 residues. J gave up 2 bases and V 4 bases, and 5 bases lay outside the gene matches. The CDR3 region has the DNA TGTGCCAGCAGCACTGGGACTAGCGGTACCTACGAGCAGTACTTC. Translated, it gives CASSTGTSGTYEQYF. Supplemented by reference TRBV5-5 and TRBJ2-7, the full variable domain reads DAGVTQSPTHLIKTRGQQVTLRCSPISGHKSVSWYQQVLGQGPQFIFQYYEKEERGRGNFPDRFSARQFPNYSSELNVNALLLGDSALYLCASSTGTSGTYEQYFGPGTRLTVT.

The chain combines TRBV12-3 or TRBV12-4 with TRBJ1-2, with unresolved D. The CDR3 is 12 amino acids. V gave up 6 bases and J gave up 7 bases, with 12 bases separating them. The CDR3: CASSAGGSGYTF. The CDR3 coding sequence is TGTGCCAGCAGCGCGGGAGGAAGTGGCTACACCTTC.

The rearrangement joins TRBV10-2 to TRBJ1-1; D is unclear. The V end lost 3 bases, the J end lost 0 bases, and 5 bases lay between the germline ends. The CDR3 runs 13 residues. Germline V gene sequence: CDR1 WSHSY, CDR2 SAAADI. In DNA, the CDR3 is TGCGCCAGCAGTGACGGAGTGAACACTGAAGCTTTCTTT. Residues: CASSDGVNTEAFF.

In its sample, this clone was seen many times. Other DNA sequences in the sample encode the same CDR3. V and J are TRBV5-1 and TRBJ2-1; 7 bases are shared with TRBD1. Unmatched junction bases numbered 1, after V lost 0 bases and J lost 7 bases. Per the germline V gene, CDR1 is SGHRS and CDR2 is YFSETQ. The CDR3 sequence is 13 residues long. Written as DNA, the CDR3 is TGCGCCAGCAGCTTGGCAGGGGGAAATGAGCAGTTCTTC. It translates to CASSLAGGNEQFF. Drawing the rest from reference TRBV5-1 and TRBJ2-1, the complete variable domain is KAGVTQTPRYLIKTRGQQVTLSCSPISGHRSVSWYQQTPGQGLQFLFEYFSETQRNKGNFPGRFSGRQFSNSRSEMNVSTLELGDSALYLCASSLAGGNEQFFGPGTRLTVL.

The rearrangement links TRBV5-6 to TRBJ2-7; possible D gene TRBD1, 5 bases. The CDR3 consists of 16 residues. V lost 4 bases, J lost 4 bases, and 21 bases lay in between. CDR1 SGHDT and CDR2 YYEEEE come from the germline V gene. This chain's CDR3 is CASSDVGGRVRYEQYF. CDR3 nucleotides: TGTGCCAGCAGCGATGTCGGTGGCAGGGTAAGGTACGAGCAGTACTTC.

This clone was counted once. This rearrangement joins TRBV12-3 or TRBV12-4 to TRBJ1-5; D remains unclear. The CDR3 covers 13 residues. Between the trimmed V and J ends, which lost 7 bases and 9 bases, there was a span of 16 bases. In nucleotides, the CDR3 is TGTGCCAGCACCGCGGGCGGGTATTCGCCCCAGCATTTT. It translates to CASTAGGYSPQHF.

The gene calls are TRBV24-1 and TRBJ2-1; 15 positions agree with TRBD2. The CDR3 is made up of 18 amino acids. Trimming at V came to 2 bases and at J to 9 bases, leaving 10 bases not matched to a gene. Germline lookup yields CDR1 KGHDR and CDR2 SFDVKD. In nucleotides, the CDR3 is TGTGCCACCAGTGATTCGTCGGGACTAGCGGGAGGTAGGGGTGAGCAGTTCTTC. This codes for CATSDSSGLAGGRGEQFF.

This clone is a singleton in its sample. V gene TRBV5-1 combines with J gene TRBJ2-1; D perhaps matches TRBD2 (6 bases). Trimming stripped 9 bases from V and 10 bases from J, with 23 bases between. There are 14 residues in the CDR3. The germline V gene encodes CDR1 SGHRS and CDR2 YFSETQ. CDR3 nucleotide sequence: TGCGCCACCCCTCGGGCGGAGGGGAGTGGGGAGCAGTTCTTC. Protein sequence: CATPRAEGSGEQFF.

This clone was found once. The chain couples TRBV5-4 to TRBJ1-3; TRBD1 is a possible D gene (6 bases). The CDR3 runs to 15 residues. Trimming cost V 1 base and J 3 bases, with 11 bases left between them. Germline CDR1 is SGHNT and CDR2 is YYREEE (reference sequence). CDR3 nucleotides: TGTGCCAGCAGCTTGACAGGGCGAGATGGAAACACCATATATTTT. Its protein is CASSLTGRDGNTIYF.

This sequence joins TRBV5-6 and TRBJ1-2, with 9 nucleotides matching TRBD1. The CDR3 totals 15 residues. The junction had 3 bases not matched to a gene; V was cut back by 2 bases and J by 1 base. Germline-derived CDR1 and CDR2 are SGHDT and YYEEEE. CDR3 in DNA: TGTGCCAGCAGCTTCGGGACAGGGATTAACTATGGCTACACCTTC. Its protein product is CASSFGTGINYGYTF.

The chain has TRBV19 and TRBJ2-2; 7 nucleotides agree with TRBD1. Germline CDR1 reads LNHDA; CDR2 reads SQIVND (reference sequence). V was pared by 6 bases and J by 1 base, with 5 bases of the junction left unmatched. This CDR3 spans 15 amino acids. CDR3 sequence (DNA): TGTGCCAGTAGCACGGACAGGAAGAACACCGGGGAGCTGTTTTTT. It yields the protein CASSTDRKNTGELFF.

The CDR3 DNA reads TGTGCCAGCTCACCTAATACCGGACAGGGCGGAGGCTACACCTTC. This sequence encodes CASSPNTGQGGGYTF. This chain links TRBV18 with TRBJ1-2, with 8 bases identical to TRBD1. CDR1 KGHSH and CDR2 LQKENI come from the germline V gene. The CDR3 consists of 15 residues. The trim removed 3 bases at V and 8 bases at J, leaving 11 bases unmatched.

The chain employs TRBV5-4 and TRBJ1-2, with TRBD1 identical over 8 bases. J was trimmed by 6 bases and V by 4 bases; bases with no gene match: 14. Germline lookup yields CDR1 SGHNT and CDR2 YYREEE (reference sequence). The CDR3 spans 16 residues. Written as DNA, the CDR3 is TGTGCCAGCAGCCCATCAGGGGGCGCAAAAAACCATGGCTACACCTTC. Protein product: CASSPSGGAKNHGYTF.